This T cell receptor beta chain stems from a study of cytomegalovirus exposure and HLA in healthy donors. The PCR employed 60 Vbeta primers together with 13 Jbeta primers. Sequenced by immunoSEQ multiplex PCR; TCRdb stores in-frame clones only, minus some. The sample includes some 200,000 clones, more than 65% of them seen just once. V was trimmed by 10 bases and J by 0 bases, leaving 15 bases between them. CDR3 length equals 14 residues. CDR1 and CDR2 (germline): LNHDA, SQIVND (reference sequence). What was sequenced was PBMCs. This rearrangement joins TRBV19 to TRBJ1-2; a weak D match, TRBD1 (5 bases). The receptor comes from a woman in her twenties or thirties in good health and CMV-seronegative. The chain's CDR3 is CATFHGGANYGYTF. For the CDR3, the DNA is TGTGCCACCTTCCATGGGGGGGCTAACTATGGCTACACCTTC.